These 22 T cell receptor beta chains came from one sample sequenced in a study of blood T cell repertoires in COVID-19. This table comes from immunoSEQ multiplex PCR, and its TCRdb copy is limited to in-frame clones, with some not included. The sample records 55,000 to 80,000 clones, about 80% being singletons. Sequencing input: peripheral blood. Receptors were obtained from an older man with active COVID-19.

This chain joins TRBV3-1 (or the pseudogene TRBV3-2) and TRBJ1-4, with 7 bases identical to TRBD1. The germline V gene encodes CDR1 LGHDT and CDR2 YNNKEL (reference sequence). V dropped 4 bases and J dropped 8; count of bases not matched to a gene: 4. The CDR3 has 13 residues. In nucleotides, the CDR3 is TGTGCCAGCAGCCGACAGGGCGGCGAAAAACTGTTTTTT. Residues: CASSRQGGEKLFF.

V gene TRBV3-1 (or the pseudogene TRBV3-2) combines with J gene TRBJ2-5; 8 bases match TRBD1. V dropped 3 bases and J dropped 5; count of bases not matched to a gene: 8. Germline values: CDR1 LGHDT, CDR2 YNNKEL (reference sequence). CDR3 length: 15 residues. The CDR3 spells CASSHRRQGSETQYF. The CDR3 nucleotides are TGTGCCAGCAGCCATCGACGACAGGGGTCGGAGACCCAGTACTTC.

This clone was observed once. This chain joins TRBV30 and TRBJ1-3, with no clear D. The CDR3 contains 13 residues. V was trimmed by 5 bases and J by 8 bases, leaving 16 bases between them. Germline V gene sequence: CDR1 GTSNPN, CDR2 SVGIG (reference sequence). As DNA, the CDR3 is TGTGCCTGGGCTGCCCGGGAATCATACACCATATATTTT. It is translated as CAWAARESYTIYF.

CDR3 region: CASSRQQSSYEQYF. CDR3 nucleotide sequence: TGTGCCAGTAGTCGACAGCAATCCTCCTACGAGCAGTACTTC. The chain has TRBV19 and TRBJ2-7; D might be TRBD1 (5 bases). This CDR3 comprises 14 residues. Trimming took 5 bases from V and 0 from J, leaving 11 bases between them. The germline V gene has CDR1 LNHDA and CDR2 SQIVND (reference sequence).

The J gene is TRBJ1-2, the V gene TRBV9; a possible D gene is TRBD1 (5 bases). V was pared by 4 bases and J by 2 bases, with 12 bases between. Germline lookup yields CDR1 SGDLS and CDR2 YYNGEE. The CDR3 runs 14 residues. As DNA, the CDR3 is TGTGCCAGCAGCTCACAGGTGAACAACTATGGCTACACCTTC. Protein sequence: CASSSQVNNYGYTF.

This chain uses TRBV19 with TRBJ1-1, with 12 nucleotides matching TRBD1. Germline V gives CDR1 LNHDA, CDR2 SQIVND (reference sequence). V lost 7 bases to trimming and J lost 6 bases; unmatched junction nucleotides: 9. CDR3 size: 15 residues. CDR3 nucleotide sequence: TGTGCCAGTACCTCTTGGGGACAGGGGGCGGCTGAAGCTTTCTTT. It codes for CASTSWGQGAAEAFF.

The chain is built from TRBV19 and TRBJ2-3; perhaps TRBD2 as D (7 bases). Germline V gene data show CDR1 as LNHDA and CDR2 as SQIVND (reference sequence). Trimming cost V 7 bases and J 0 bases, with 14 bases left between them. The CDR3 is made up of 15 amino acids. This CDR3 is CASTNRGASTDTQYF. The CDR3 DNA follows: TGTGCCAGTACTAATCGGGGGGCCAGCACAGATACGCAGTATTTT.

V usage is TRBV9 and J usage is TRBJ1-4; maybe TRBD1 (6 bases). V lost 4 bases to trimming and J lost 5 bases, with 18 bases between them. CDR3 length: 16 amino acids. Germline assignment: CDR1 SGDLS and CDR2 YYNGEE. The chain's CDR3 is CASSPGRLQGNEKLFF. CDR3 coding DNA: TGTGCCAGCAGCCCCGGAAGGCTACAGGGAAATGAAAAACTGTTTTTT.

The chain carries TRBV6-1 and TRBJ2-3; D unclear. Germline assignment: CDR1 MNHNS and CDR2 SASEGT. CDR3 size: 15 residues. Trimming cost V 0 bases and J 2 bases, with 9 bases left between them. Here the CDR3 reads CASSEATYPTDTQYF. The CDR3 coding sequence is TGTGCCAGCAGTGAAGCTACTTACCCCACAGATACGCAGTATTTT.

This chain joins TRBV27 and TRBJ2-7, with 11 bases lining up with TRBD2. Trimming took 6 bases from V and 2 from J; bases not matched to a gene: 3. CDR3 length: 14 residues. Per germline, CDR1 MNHEY and CDR2 SMNVEV (reference sequence). The chain's CDR3 is CASSLAGGPYEQYF. The DNA for the CDR3 is TGTGCCAGCAGCTTAGCGGGAGGGCCCTACGAGCAGTACTTC.

The V call is TRBV27, the J call TRBJ1-5, with D tentatively TRBD1 (6 bases). In germline, CDR1 is MNHEY, CDR2 SMNVEV (reference sequence). The CDR3 contains 16 residues. V shed 2 bases and J shed 6 bases, with 17 bases lying between them. For the CDR3, the DNA is TGTGCCAGCAGTTTAAAAGGCAGGGGTTTCATTCAGCCCCAGCATTTT. This codes for CASSLKGRGFIQPQHF.

The chain combines TRBV7-2 with TRBJ2-7; 7 bases are a match to TRBD1. The CDR3 is 13 amino acids. Looked up from germline, CDR1 is SGHTA and CDR2 is FQGNSA. V lost 5 bases and J lost 5; bases outside the gene matches: 6. The CDR3 region is CASSLYRGNEQYF. DNA of the CDR3: TGTGCCAGCAGCCTTTACAGGGGCAACGAGCAGTACTTC.

This chain joins TRBV10-3 and TRBJ2-1; unclear D gene. The V and J ends lost 4 bases and 9 bases respectively, with 16 bases between them. CDR3 length equals 14 residues. The V gene's germline CDR1 is ENHRY and CDR2 SYGVKD. CDR3 sequence reads: CAISVGSHGGEQFF. Written as DNA, the CDR3 is TGTGCCATCAGTGTAGGTTCCCACGGCGGTGAGCAGTTCTTC.

V and J are TRBV24-1 and TRBJ2-1, with TRBD1 matching 9 bases. The CDR3 is 16 amino acids. The germline CDR1 and CDR2 sequences are KGHDR and SFDVKD. Losses at the gene ends were 3 bases for V and 7 bases for J; bases not matched to a gene: 9. The CDR3 reads CATSDNQGTGRNEQFF. CDR3 sequence (DNA): TGTGCCACCAGTGATAACCAAGGGACAGGGAGAAATGAGCAGTTCTTC.

This clone was seen a few times. V usage is TRBV5-1 and J usage is TRBJ2-5; 7 bases agree with TRBD2. This CDR3 region has 15 residues. V dropped 2 bases and J dropped 5; count of bases not matched to a gene: 9. Germline V lookup: CDR1 SGHRS, CDR2 YFSETQ. CDR3 DNA sequence: TGCGCCAGCAGCTTTAGTGCTAGCGGCAGGGAGACCCAGTACTTC. Translating gives CASSFSASGRETQYF.

The chain links TRBV6-2 or TRBV6-3 to TRBJ2-7; TRBD2 matches at 14 bases. There are 16 residues in the CDR3. The germline gives CDR1 MNHEY, CDR2 SVGEGT. J was trimmed by 3 bases and V by 6 bases; bases with no gene match: 7. CDR3 amino acids: CASSRGTSGGYYEQYF. For the CDR3, the DNA is TGTGCCAGCAGCCGAGGGACTAGCGGGGGTTACTACGAGCAGTACTTC.

This clone came up once. A read error may account for a junction end that differs from germline. The chain links TRBV7-2 to TRBJ2-6; 8 bases are shared with TRBD2. This CDR3 contains 17 residues. Germline V lookup: CDR1 SGHTA, CDR2 FQGNSA. The CDR3 protein is CASSLAGGGYGANVLTF. DNA of the CDR3: TGTGCCAGCAGCCTAGCGGGCGGGGGGTACGGGGCCAACGTCCTGACTTTC.

This clone has a handful of counts. The chain carries TRBV5-1 and TRBJ2-1; 10 bases match TRBD1. After removal of 4 bases from V and 8 bases from J, the junction contained 6 bases not matched to a gene. CDR3 length: 14 residues. The germline gives CDR1 SGHRS, CDR2 YFSETQ. The CDR3 loop reads CASSTRQGADEQFF. CDR3 nucleotides: TGCGCCAGCAGCACGAGACAGGGGGCCGATGAGCAGTTCTTC.

This sequence joins TRBV6-5 and TRBJ2-7; a weak D match, TRBD1 (5 bases). This CDR3 contains 14 residues. The germline CDR1 and CDR2 sequences are MNHEY and SVGAGI. V dropped 2 bases and J dropped 2 bases, with 10 bases sitting between them. CDR3 residues: CASSYIQGPYEQYF. The DNA for the CDR3 is TGTGCCAGCAGTTACATCCAGGGTCCCTACGAGCAGTACTTC.

The chain joins TRBV7-9 to TRBJ2-3; D perhaps matches TRBD2 (5 bases). This CDR3 contains 16 residues. CDR1 and CDR2 from the germline V gene are SEHNR and FQNEAQ (reference sequence). V lost 3 bases and J 2 bases, leaving 15 bases between the germline ends. In nucleotides, the CDR3 is TGTGCCAGCAGCTTCGGCGGGCGGAGCACCACAGATACGCAGTATTTT. The encoded protein is CASSFGGRSTTDTQYF.

The chain links TRBV5-4 to TRBJ2-7; 10 bases match TRBD1. Unmatched junction bases numbered 6, after V lost 4 bases and J lost 2 bases. Germline loops: CDR1 SGHNT, CDR2 YYREEE (reference sequence). This CDR3 has 15 residues. CDR3: CASSRWDRGAYEQYF. CDR3 nucleotide sequence: TGTGCCAGCAGCCGATGGGACAGGGGCGCCTACGAGCAGTACTTC.

This clone was counted a single time. The chain recombines TRBV28 with TRBJ1-1, with TRBD1 matching 8 bases. The CDR3 sequence is 14 residues long. Germline CDR1 reads MDHEN; CDR2 reads SYDVKM. V shed 1 base, J shed 10 bases, and the junction held 8 bases outside the gene matches. CDR3 DNA sequence: TGTGCCAGCAGTTTATTCGGGACAGGCCTGACAGCTTTCTTT. Protein product: CASSLFGTGLTAFF.